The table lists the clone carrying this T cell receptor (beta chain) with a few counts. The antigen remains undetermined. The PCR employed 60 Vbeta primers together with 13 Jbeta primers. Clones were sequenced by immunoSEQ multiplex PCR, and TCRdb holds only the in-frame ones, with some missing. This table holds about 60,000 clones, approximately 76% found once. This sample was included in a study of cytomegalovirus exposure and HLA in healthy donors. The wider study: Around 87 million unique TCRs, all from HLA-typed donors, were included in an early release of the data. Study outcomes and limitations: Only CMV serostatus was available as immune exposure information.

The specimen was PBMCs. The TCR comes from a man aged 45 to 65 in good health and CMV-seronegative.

CDR3 sequence: CASRTRGRDRQPQHF. CDR3 nucleotide sequence: TGTGCCAGTAGGACCAGGGGGCGTGATCGTCAGCCCCAGCATTTT. This chain connects TRBV19 to TRBJ1-5; 8 bases agree with TRBD1. The CDR3 contains 15 residues. In germline, CDR1 is LNHDA, CDR2 SQIVND (reference sequence). Trimming cost V 6 bases and J 6 bases; bases outside gene matches: 10.